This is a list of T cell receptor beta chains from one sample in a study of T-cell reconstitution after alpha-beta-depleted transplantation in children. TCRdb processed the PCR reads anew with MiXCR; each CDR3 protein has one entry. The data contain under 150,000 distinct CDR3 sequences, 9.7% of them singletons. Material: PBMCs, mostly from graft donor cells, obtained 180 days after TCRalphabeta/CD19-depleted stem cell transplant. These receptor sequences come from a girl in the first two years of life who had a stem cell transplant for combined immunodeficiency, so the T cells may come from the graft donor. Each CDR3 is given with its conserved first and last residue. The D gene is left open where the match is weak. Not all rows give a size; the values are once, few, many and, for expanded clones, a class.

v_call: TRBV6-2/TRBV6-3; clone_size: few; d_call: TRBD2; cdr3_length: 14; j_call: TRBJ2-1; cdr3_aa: CASTRLADYNEQFF; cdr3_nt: TGTGCCAGCACCCGACTAGCGGACTACAATGAGCAGTTCTTC
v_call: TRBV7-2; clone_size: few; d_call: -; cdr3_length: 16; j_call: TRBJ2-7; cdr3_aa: CASSSRGVAFPYEQYF; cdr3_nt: TGTGCCAGCAGCTCGAGGGGGGTGGCGTTTCCGTACGAGCAGTACTTC
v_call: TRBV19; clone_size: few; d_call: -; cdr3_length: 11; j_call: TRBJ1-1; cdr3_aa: CASNQNTEAFF; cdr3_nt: TGTGCCAGTAACCAGAACACTGAAGCTTTCTTT
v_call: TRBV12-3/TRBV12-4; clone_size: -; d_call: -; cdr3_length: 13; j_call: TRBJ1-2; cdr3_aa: CASSLGRLYGYTF; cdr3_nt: TGTGCCAGCAGTTTAGGGCGCCTCTATGGCTACACCTTC
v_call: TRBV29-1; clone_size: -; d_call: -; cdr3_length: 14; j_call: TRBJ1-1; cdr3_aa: CSGSSWGRGTEAFF; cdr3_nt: TGCAGCGGTTCAAGTTGGGGCCGGGGCACTGAAGCTTTCTTT
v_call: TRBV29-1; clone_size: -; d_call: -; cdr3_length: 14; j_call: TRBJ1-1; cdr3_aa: CSVLRDNKGAEAFF; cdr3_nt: TGCAGCGTTCTTAGGGACAACAAAGGCGCTGAAGCTTTCTTT
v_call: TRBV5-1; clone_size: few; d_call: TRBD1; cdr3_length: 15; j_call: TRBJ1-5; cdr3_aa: CASSSWTGPNQPQHF; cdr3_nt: TGCGCCAGCAGCTCGTGGACAGGCCCCAATCAGCCCCAGCATTTT
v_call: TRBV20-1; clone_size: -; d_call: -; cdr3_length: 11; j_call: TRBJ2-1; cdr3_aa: CSAGWGNEQFF; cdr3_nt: TGCAGTGCCGGGTGGGGCAATGAGCAGTTCTTC
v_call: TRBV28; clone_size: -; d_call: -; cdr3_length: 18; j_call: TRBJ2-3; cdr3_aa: CASSLPPAPVTKTDTQYF; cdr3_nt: TGTGCCAGCAGTTTACCACCCGCTCCGGTCACGAAGACAGATACGCAGTATTTT
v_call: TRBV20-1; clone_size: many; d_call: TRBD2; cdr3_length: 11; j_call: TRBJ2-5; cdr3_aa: CSGLAGETQYF; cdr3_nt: TGCAGTGGACTAGCGGGGGAGACCCAGTACTTC
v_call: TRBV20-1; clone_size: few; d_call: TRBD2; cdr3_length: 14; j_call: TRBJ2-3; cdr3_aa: CSAERGGSGDTQYF; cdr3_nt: TGCAGTGCTGAACGGGGGGGGAGCGGAGATACGCAGTATTTT
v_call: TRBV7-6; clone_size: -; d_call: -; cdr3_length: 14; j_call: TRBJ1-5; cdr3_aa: CASSSGQEPQPQHF; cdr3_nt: TGTGCCAGCAGCTCCGGGCAGGAGCCTCAGCCCCAGCATTTT
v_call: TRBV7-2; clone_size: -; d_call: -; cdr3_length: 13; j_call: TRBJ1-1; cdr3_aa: CASSYRANTEAFF; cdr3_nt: TGTGCCAGCAGCTACCGGGCGAACACTGAAGCTTTCTTT
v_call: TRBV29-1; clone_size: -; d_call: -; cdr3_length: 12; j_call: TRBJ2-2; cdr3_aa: CSVSGNTGELFF; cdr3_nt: TGCAGCGTCTCGGGGAACACCGGGGAGCTGTTTTTT
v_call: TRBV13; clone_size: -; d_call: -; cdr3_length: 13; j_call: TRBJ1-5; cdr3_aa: CASSLDGNQPQHF; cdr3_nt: TGTGCCAGCAGCTTAGATGGCAATCAGCCCCAGCATTTT
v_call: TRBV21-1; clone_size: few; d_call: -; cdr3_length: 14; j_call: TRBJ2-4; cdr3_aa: CARIPRDSKNIQYF; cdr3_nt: TGTGCCAGAATCCCCCGGGACAGCAAAAACATTCAGTACTTC
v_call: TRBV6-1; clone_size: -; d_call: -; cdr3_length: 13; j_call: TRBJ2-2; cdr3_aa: CASKAGGTGELFF; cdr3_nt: TGTGCCAGCAAGGCAGGGGGGACCGGGGAGCTGTTTTTT
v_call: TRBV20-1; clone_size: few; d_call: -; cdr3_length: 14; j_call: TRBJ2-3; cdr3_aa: CSAPTSTGHGTQYF; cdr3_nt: TGCAGTGCTCCTACTAGCACGGGGCATGGTACGCAGTATTTT
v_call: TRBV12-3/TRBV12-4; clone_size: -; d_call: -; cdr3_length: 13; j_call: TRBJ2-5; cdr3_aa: CASSLKVEETQYF; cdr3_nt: TGTGCCAGCAGTCTCAAGGTAGAAGAGACCCAGTACTTC
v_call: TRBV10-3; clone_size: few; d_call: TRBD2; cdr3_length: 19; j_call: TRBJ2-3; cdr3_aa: CAISESILPGLAATDTQYF; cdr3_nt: TGTGCCATCAGTGAGTCGATACTCCCCGGACTAGCGGCTACAGATACGCAGTATTTT
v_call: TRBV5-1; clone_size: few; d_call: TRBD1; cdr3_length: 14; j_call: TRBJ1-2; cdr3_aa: CASSFDRVVDGYTF; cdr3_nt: TGCGCCAGCAGCTTTGACAGGGTGGTCGATGGCTACACCTTC
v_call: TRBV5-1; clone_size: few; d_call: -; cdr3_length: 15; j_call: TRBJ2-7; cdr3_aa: CASSLVGRGTYEQYF; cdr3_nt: TGCGCCAGCAGCTTGGTAGGCAGGGGAACCTACGAGCAGTACTTC
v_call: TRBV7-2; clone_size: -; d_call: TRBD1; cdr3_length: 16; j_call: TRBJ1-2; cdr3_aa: CASSFFLRGQVYGYTF; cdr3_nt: TGTGCCAGCAGCTTTTTCCTACGGGGACAGGTCTATGGCTACACCTTC
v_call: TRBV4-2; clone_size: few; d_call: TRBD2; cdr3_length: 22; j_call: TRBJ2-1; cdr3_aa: CASSPKGLAGEKSFQSYNEQFF; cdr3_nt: TGTGCCAGCAGCCCTAAGGGACTAGCGGGAGAAAAATCATTCCAGTCCTACAATGAGCAGTTCTTC
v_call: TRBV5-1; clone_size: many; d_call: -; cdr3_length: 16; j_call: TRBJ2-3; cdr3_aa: CASSLVSSARTDTQYF; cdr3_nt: TGCGCCAGCAGCTTGGTTTCTAGCGCCCGCACAGATACGCAGTATTTT
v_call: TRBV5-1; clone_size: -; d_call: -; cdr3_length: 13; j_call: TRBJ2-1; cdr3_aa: CASSLQGRGEQFF; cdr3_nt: TGCGCCAGCAGCTTGCAGGGGCGCGGTGAGCAGTTCTTC
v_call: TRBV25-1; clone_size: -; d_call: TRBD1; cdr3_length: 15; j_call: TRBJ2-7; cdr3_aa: CASSAWTGGVDEQYF; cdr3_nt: TGTGCCAGCAGTGCTTGGACAGGGGGTGTAGACGAGCAGTACTTC
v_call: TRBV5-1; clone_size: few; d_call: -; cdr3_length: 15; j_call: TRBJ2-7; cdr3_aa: CASRQLTSLRNEQYF; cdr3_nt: TGCGCCAGCAGGCAACTGACGAGTTTAAGAAACGAGCAGTACTTC
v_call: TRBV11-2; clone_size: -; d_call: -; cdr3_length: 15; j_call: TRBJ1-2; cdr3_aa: CASSVVRGAWYGYTF; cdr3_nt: TGTGCCAGCAGCGTAGTGAGGGGTGCTTGGTATGGCTACACCTTC
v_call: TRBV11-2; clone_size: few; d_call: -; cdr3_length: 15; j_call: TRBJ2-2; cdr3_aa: CASSLDRPGWGELFF; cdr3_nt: TGTGCCAGCAGCTTGGATAGGCCGGGATGGGGGGAGCTGTTTTTT
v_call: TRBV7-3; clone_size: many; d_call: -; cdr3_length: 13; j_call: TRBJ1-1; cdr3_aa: CASSPQGLTEAFF; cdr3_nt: TGTGCCAGCAGCCCCCAGGGATTGACTGAAGCTTTCTTT
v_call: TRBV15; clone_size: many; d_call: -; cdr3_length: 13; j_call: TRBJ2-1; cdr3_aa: CATSRNGQGEQFF; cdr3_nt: TGTGCCACCAGCAGAAACGGCCAAGGGGAGCAGTTCTTC
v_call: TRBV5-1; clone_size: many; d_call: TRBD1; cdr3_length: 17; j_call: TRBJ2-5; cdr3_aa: CASSRAGTGGFQETQYF; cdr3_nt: TGCGCCAGCAGCCGCGCCGGGACAGGGGGTTTTCAAGAGACCCAGTACTTC
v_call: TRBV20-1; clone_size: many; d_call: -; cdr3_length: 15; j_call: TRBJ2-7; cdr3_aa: CSARDSQGSSYEQYF; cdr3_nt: TGCAGTGCTAGAGATAGCCAGGGAAGCTCCTACGAGCAGTACTTC
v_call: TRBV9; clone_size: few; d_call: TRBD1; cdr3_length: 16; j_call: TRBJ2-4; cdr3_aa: CASSAGQGFGKNIQYF; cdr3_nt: TGTGCCAGCAGCGCTGGACAGGGGTTCGGCAAAAACATTCAGTACTTC
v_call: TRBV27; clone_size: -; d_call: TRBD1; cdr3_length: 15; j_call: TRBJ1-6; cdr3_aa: CASSRTGRDRDLHHF; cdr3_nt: TGTGCCAGCAGTCGTACCGGGAGGGACAGGGATCTTCACCACTTT
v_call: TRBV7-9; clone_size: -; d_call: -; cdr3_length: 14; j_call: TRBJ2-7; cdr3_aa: CASSPLPSIREQYF; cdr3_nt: TGTGCCAGCAGCCCCCTCCCATCCATACGAGAGCAGTACTTC
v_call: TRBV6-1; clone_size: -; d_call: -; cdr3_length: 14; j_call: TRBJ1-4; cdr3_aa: CASSRYGSNEKLFF; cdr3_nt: TGTGCCAGCAGTAGATACGGTTCTAATGAAAAACTGTTTTTT
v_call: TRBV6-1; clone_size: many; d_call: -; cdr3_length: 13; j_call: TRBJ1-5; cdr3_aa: CASKTGGNQPQHF; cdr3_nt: TGTGCCAGCAAGACAGGAGGGAATCAGCCCCAGCATTTT
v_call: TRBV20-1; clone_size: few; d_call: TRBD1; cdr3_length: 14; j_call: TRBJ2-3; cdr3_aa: CSAQNRGVGDTQYF; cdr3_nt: TGCAGTGCTCAAAACAGGGGGGTGGGCGATACGCAGTATTTT
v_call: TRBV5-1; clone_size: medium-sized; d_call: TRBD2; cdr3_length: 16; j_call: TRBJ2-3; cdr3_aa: CASSLDGTSLTDTQYF; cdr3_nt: TGCGCCAGCAGCTTGGATGGGACTAGCCTCACAGATACGCAGTATTTT
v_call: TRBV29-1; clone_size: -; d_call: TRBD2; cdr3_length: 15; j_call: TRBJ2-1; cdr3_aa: CSVEVAGLSYNEQFF; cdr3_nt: TGCAGCGTTGAAGTGGCGGGACTATCCTACAATGAGCAGTTCTTC
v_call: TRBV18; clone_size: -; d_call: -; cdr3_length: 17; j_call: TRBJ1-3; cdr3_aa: CASSPRTGTAGGNTIYF; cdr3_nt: TGTGCCAGCTCACCAAGGACCGGGACCGCGGGGGGAAACACCATATATTTT
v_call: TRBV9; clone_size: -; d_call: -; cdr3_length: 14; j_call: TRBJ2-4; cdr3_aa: CASSRLAGTDSQYF; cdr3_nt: TGTGCCAGCAGCCGACTCGCGGGGACAGACAGTCAGTACTTC
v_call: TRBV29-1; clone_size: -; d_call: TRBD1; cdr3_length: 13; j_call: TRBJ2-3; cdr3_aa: CSVDVGGADTQYF; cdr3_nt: TGCAGCGTTGATGTAGGGGGCGCAGATACGCAGTATTTT
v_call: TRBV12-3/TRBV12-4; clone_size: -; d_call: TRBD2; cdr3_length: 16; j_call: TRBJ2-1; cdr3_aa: CASSLSGTSGRIEQFF; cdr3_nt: TGTGCCAGCAGTTTATCCGGGACTAGCGGGAGGATTGAGCAGTTCTTC
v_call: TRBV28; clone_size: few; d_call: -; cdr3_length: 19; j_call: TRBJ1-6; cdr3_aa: CASRGTGTLPSSYNSPLHF; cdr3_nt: TGTGCTAGCAGAGGAACCGGGACCTTGCCTAGCTCCTATAATTCACCCCTCCACTTT
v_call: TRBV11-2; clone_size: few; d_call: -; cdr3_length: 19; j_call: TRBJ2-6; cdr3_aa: CASSLVSGQFDSGANVLTF; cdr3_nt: TGTGCCAGCAGCTTAGTCTCGGGTCAGTTCGACTCTGGGGCCAACGTCCTGACTTTC
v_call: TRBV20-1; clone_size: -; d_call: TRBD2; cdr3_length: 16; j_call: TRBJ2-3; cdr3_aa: CSPEGGLAGITDTQYF; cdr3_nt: TGCAGTCCCGAGGGGGGGCTAGCGGGAATCACAGATACGCAGTATTTT
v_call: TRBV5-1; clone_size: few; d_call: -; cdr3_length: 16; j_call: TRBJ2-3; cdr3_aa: CASSFLAFESTDTQYF; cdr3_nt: TGCGCCAGCAGCTTTCTTGCGTTTGAGTCCACAGATACGCAGTATTTT
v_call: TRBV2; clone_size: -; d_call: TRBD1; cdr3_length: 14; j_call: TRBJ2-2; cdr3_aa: CASRRDSYTGELFF; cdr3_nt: TGTGCCAGCAGACGGGACAGCTACACCGGGGAGCTGTTTTTT
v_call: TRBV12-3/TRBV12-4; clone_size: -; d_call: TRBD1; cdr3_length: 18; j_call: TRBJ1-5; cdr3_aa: CASREDGTGGYSNQPQHF; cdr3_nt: TGTGCCAGCAGGGAGGACGGGACAGGGGGTTATAGCAATCAGCCCCAGCATTTT
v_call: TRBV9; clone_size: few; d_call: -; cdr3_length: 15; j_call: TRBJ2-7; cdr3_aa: CASSPGALGVYEQYF; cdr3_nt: TGTGCCAGCAGTCCAGGGGCTTTAGGGGTCTACGAGCAGTACTTC
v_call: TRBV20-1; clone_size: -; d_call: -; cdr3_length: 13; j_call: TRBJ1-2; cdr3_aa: CSASTGFNYGYTF; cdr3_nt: TGCAGTGCTAGTACAGGATTTAACTATGGCTACACCTTC